This T cell receptor beta chain was obtained from a study of blood T cell repertoires in COVID-19. Study-level information: Samples taken during acute and convalescent COVID-19 were collected in the United States, Italy and Spain. PBMCs, B-cell-depleted T cells, or T cells provided the cDNA or gDNA that made up the material.

V was clipped by 1 base and J by 4 bases; unmatched bases: 4. The CDR3 is made up of 15 amino acids. Per germline, CDR1 MGHRA and CDR2 YSYEKL. Concerning this clone: The sample holds other DNA sequences that translate to the same CDR3.

Authors' processing steps: Amplification with reference gene primers provided the estimates of nucleated cell counts. Produced via immunoSEQ multiplex PCR; TCRdb's table is partial and in-frame only. The D gene and trimming were derived from the DNA, and the V and J assignments and clone size from that table. The profile covers approximately 210,000 clones, with 80% to 90% appearing a single time and around 5.5% taken by the ten largest. The chain uses TRBV4-1 and TRBJ2-7; 10 positions match TRBD2. The sequence was collected from a woman aged 70 to 79 with active or convalescent COVID-19. Sequenced: peripheral blood. The CDR3 here is CASSQGPSGSYEQYF. CDR3 in DNA: TGCGCCAGCAGCCAAGGCCCTAGCGGGAGTTACGAGCAGTACTTC.